This passage covers 2 T cell receptor beta chains from one sample sequenced in a study of vaccination effects on CD4 cells after COVID-19. Clones were sequenced by immunoSEQ multiplex PCR, and TCRdb holds only the in-frame ones, with some missing. The data hold about 16,000 clones, with just under 70% observed a single time. Their recognized antigens are unknown. Antigen-specific CD4+ T cell clonotypes were called by their expansion after viral peptide-pool culture in ViraFEST. Culture proceeded for about 11 days, and CD4+ T cells were then isolated. Participants were vaccinated with two doses of either the BNT162b2 or mRNA-1273 vaccine. The input for sequencing was CD4+ T cells from PBMCs cultured with SARS-CoV-2 spike peptides, taken after COVID-19 vaccination. These receptors all stem from a human donor who received a COVID-19 vaccine.

This clone has only one observation. The rearrangement uses TRBV2 and TRBJ2-6; tentatively, D is TRBD2 (7 bases). V lost 7 bases and J lost 2, with 15 bases in between. Germline CDR1 SNHLY, CDR2 FYNNEI. The CDR3 loop spans 16 amino acids. The CDR3 spells CASMRGLGAGANVLTF. For the CDR3, the DNA is TGTGCCAGCATGCGGGGGCTAGGTGCTGGGGCCAACGTCCTGACTTTC.

V gene TRBV7-2 combines with J gene TRBJ2-5; D is possibly TRBD2 (5 bases). The V end was cut by 8 bases, the J end by 5 bases, with 24 bases between. The germline CDR1 and CDR2 sequences are SGHTA and FQGNSA. The length of the CDR3 is 16 residues. CDR3 in DNA: TGTGCCAGCCGCATCGGGAACTCTCCACCACGGGAGACCCAGTACTTC. The encoded protein is CASRIGNSPPRETQYF.